These 22 T cell receptor beta chains came from one sample sequenced in a study of Tregs in tolerant kidney transplant recipients. Related graft donors supplied nonmyeloablative bone marrow transplants, and mixed chimerism was transient. Profiled with immunoSEQ multiplex PCR; TCRdb holds only in-frame clones, not every one. The repertoire holds tens of thousands of clones, roughly 90% seen once, with around 1.6% in the top ten. The material sequenced was CD4+ T cells from blood (PBMCs), taken 24 months after the transplant. These receptors were taken from a human patient who received a combined kidney and bone marrow transplant. Some T cells may be transferred from the graft donor.

Concerning this clone itself: The sample holds other DNA sequences that translate to the same CDR3. The rearrangement joins TRBV11-2 to TRBJ2-2, with no clear D. V lost 1 base, J lost 3 bases, and 9 bases lay in between. The CDR3 length is 15 residues. Germline V gene sequence: CDR1 SGHAT, CDR2 FQNNGV. The CDR3 region is CASSLGAQYTGELFF. The CDR3 DNA sequence: TGTGCCAGCAGCTTAGGGGCCCAATACACCGGGGAGCTGTTTTTT.

The chain recombines TRBV10-3 with TRBJ1-2; D possibly corresponds to TRBD1 (5 bases). Germline assignment: CDR1 ENHRY and CDR2 SYGVKD. V lost 2 bases and J 9 bases, leaving 10 bases between the germline ends. This CDR3 contains 12 residues. Here the CDR3 DNA reads TGTGCCATCAGTGAGAGCAGGGCTAGCTACACCTTC. It is translated as CAISESRASYTF.

The V and J genes are TRBV7-2 and TRBJ2-7, with TRBD2 matching over 7 bases. V shed 2 bases and J 2 bases; nucleotides not matched to a gene: 9. Germline CDR1 reads SGHTA; CDR2 reads FQGNSA. The CDR3 length is 16 residues. The CDR3 sequence is CASSLPFGGGPYEQYF. The CDR3 nucleotides are TGTGCCAGCAGCTTACCCTTCGGCGGGGGTCCCTACGAGCAGTACTTC.

The chain joins TRBV11-3 to TRBJ2-3; 8 bases line up with TRBD2. V gave up 5 bases and J gave up 0 bases; unmatched junction bases: 10. CDR3 length: 17 amino acids. Looked up from germline, CDR1 is SGHNT and CDR2 is YENEEA. The CDR3 region is CASSARLAPTSTDTQYF. In DNA, the CDR3 is TGTGCCAGCAGCGCCCGACTAGCGCCAACTAGCACAGATACGCAGTATTTT.

This clone was counted a single time. The rearrangement uses TRBV7-6 and TRBJ2-7, with D tentatively TRBD1 (5 bases). Germline V gene data show CDR1 as SGHVS and CDR2 as FNYEAQ. Trimming removed 5 bases at V and 0 bases at J, with 11 bases between. The CDR3 length is 14 residues. CDR3 protein: CASSRTDSSYEQYF. Written as DNA, the CDR3 is TGTGCCAGCAGCCGGACCGACAGCTCCTACGAGCAGTACTTC.

This chain joins TRBV4-1 and TRBJ2-7; 11 bases fit TRBD2. Per the germline V gene, CDR1 is MGHRA and CDR2 is YSYEKL. V lost 4 bases, J lost 3 bases, and 5 bases stayed unmatched. CDR3 size: 15 residues. CDR3 DNA sequence: TGCGCCAGCAGCCCGGGACTAGCGGAAAACTACGAGCAGTACTTC. The encoded protein is CASSPGLAENYEQYF.

This sequence joins TRBV5-6 and TRBJ1-2; TRBD1 is a possible D gene (6 bases). Trimming took 8 bases from V and 4 from J, leaving 15 bases between them. The V gene's germline CDR1 is SGHDT and CDR2 YYEEEE. CDR3 length equals 13 residues. The CDR3 sequence: CASTRTEVYGYTF. The CDR3 DNA is TGTGCCAGTACTAGGACAGAAGTCTATGGCTACACCTTC.

This sequence joins TRBV30 and TRBJ2-5; 7 bases are shared with TRBD1. TRBJ2-7 matches the DNA end more closely, so the J call is doubtful. This CDR3 region has 12 residues. Germline assignment: CDR1 GTSNPN and CDR2 SVGIG (reference sequence). CDR3 sequence (DNA): TGTGCCTGGGGACCAGGGGGCTACGAGCAGTACTTC. Encoded protein: CAWGPGGYEQYF.

V is TRBV5-6 and J is TRBJ1-5, with no clear D. V lost 0 bases, J lost 7 bases, and 8 bases lay in between. Per the germline V gene, CDR1 is SGHDT and CDR2 is YYEEEE. The CDR3 sequence is 13 residues long. The CDR3, as DNA: TGTGCCAGCAGCTTGGGAGGGAAGCAGCCCCAGCATTTT. Its protein is CASSLGGKQPQHF.

The chain recombines TRBV19 with TRBJ2-1; 7 bases map to TRBD2. V was pared by 1 base and J by 0 bases, with 9 bases of the junction left unmatched. Germline V gives CDR1 LNHDA, CDR2 SQIVND (reference sequence). The CDR3 sequence is 18 residues long. CDR3 residues: CASSIGFRGRGSYNEQFF. CDR3 nucleotides: TGTGCCAGTAGTATAGGGTTTCGGGGGAGGGGCTCCTACAATGAGCAGTTCTTC. Supplemented by reference TRBV19 and TRBJ2-1, the full variable domain reads DGGITQSPKYLFRKEGQNVTLSCEQNLNHDAMYWYRQDPGQGLRLIYYSQIVNDFQKGDIAEGYSVSREKKESFPLTVTSAQKNPTAFYLCASSIGFRGRGSYNEQFFGPGTRLTVL.

This chain links TRBV5-4 with TRBJ2-7; tentatively, D is TRBD2 (6 bases). CDR3 length: 16 residues. V shed 4 bases and J shed 0 bases, with 17 bases lying between them. Germline-derived CDR1 and CDR2 are SGHNT and YYREEE (reference sequence). The CDR3 loop is CASSLARGSSSYEQYF. CDR3 nucleotide sequence: TGTGCCAGCAGCCTCGCTCGGGGGTCCTCCTCCTACGAGCAGTACTTC.

V gene TRBV19 combines with J gene TRBJ2-5; a possible D gene is TRBD1 (7 bases). V lost 8 bases to trimming and J lost 5 bases, with 18 bases between them. The CDR3 loop spans 14 amino acids. CDR1 and CDR2 from the germline V gene are LNHDA and SQIVND (reference sequence). The DNA of the CDR3 is TGTGCCAGTGGGGGCCTGACAGGGAGGGAGACCCAGTACTTC. Translated, it gives CASGGLTGRETQYF.

This chain connects TRBV20-1 to TRBJ1-6, with D unresolved. V gave up 3 bases and J gave up 7 bases, with 4 bases separating them. In germline, CDR1 is DFQATT, CDR2 SNEGSKA (reference sequence). The CDR3 consists of 11 residues. The CDR3 loop reads CSASPNSPLHF. The DNA for the CDR3 is TGCAGTGCTAGCCCGAATTCACCCCTCCACTTT.

The rearrangement links TRBV7-2 to TRBJ1-5; weak D call: TRBD1 (6 bases). Looked up from germline, CDR1 is SGHTA and CDR2 is FQGNSA. This CDR3 comprises 17 residues. V gave up 2 bases and J gave up 0 bases, with 14 bases separating them. The CDR3 reads CASSLFPKQGSNQPQHF. The CDR3 DNA is TGTGCCAGCAGCTTATTCCCAAAACAGGGTAGCAATCAGCCCCAGCATTTT.

The chain has TRBV29-1 and TRBJ1-4, with D tentatively TRBD1 (5 bases). Germline loops: CDR1 SQVTM, CDR2 ANQGSEA. The length of the CDR3 is 14 residues. The germline V and J ends were trimmed by 2 bases and 8 bases, with 15 bases remaining between them. In DNA form, the CDR3 reads TGCAGCGTTGAATGGGGCGGGGAGGAAGAAAAACTGTTTTTT. This translates into CSVEWGGEEEKLFF.

The chain couples TRBV5-1 to TRBJ2-5; maybe TRBD2 (5 bases). Per germline, CDR1 SGHRS and CDR2 YFSETQ. Trimming pared 4 bases from V and 4 bases from J, leaving 20 bases between. This CDR3 has 16 residues. CDR3 sequence: CASSPTAYQGGETQYF. CDR3 in DNA: TGCGCCAGCAGCCCCACGGCGTACCAAGGAGGAGAGACCCAGTACTTC.

Notes on this clone: Distinct nucleotide sequences in the sample also encode this CDR3. This chain links TRBV7-9 with TRBJ2-7; weak D call: TRBD2 (6 bases). Germline CDR1 reads SEHNR; CDR2 reads FQNEAQ (reference sequence). The CDR3 totals 15 residues. Trimming stripped 2 bases from V and 6 bases from J, with 17 bases between. CDR3 DNA sequence: TGTGCCAGCAGCTTATTAACTAGCCCCTATGGCGAGCAGTACTTC. Its translation is CASSLLTSPYGEQYF.

The chain couples TRBV2 to TRBJ2-3; 7 bases match TRBD1. V lost 7 bases, J lost 3 bases, and 7 bases stayed unmatched. The CDR3 is made up of 14 amino acids. Germline CDR1 is SNHLY and CDR2 is FYNNEI. In DNA, the CDR3 is TGTGCCAGCAAGACAGGGAGTTGGACAGATACGCAGTATTTT. Translating it yields CASKTGSWTDTQYF.

The V and J genes are TRBV5-1 and TRBJ2-3; 12 nucleotides line up with TRBD2. CDR3 length equals 15 residues. CDR1 is SGHRS, CDR2 YFSETQ, per germline. Germline trimming cut 0 bases from V and 6 bases from J; bases unmatched to any gene: 2. CDR3 nucleotide sequence: TGCGCCAGCAGCTTGGGCCTAGCGGGAGGGGATACGCAGTATTTT. This sequence encodes CASSLGLAGGDTQYF.

This chain joins TRBV2 and TRBJ2-7, with D possibly being TRBD1 (6 bases). Trimming removed 11 bases at V and 0 bases at J, with 17 bases between. Germline V gene data show CDR1 as SNHLY and CDR2 as FYNNEI. This CDR3 contains 14 residues. The chain's CDR3 is CADSSQGSSYEQYF. The CDR3 DNA follows: TGTGCCGATTCGTCACAGGGAAGCTCCTACGAGCAGTACTTC.

The CDR3 bases are TGCGCCAGCAGTCAATCTCCAGGGGGGACCTATGGCTACACCTTC. Protein: CASSQSPGGTYGYTF. The chain is built from TRBV23-1 and TRBJ1-2; TRBD1 matches 7 bases. TRBV23-1 is reported as an ORF; its role is uncertain. The CDR3 covers 15 residues. V lost 0 bases and J lost 4; bases outside the gene matches: 5.

This chain joins TRBV7-2 and TRBJ2-7; 9 bases agree with TRBD1. Looked up from germline, CDR1 is SGHTA and CDR2 is FQGNSA. The CDR3 runs to 15 residues. The V and J ends lost 2 bases and 3 bases, in that order; junction bases with no gene match: 5. The CDR3 sequence: CASSLLGTGFYEQYF. CDR3 bases: TGTGCCAGCAGCTTACTCGGGACAGGGTTCTACGAGCAGTACTTC.